This entry is about one T cell receptor beta chain. This entry is derived from a study of blood T cell repertoires in COVID-19. Looking at the study overall: Spain, Italy and the United States supplied samples that represented acute and convalescent COVID-19.

Trimming stripped 3 bases from V and 0 bases from J, with 9 bases between. This CDR3 spans 16 amino acids. Germline CDR1 is LNHDA and CDR2 is SQIVND (reference sequence). Some clones are missing from TCRdb's copy, which holds only in-frame ones; the method was immunoSEQ multiplex PCR. The sample consists of around 300,000 clones, 88% of them appearing once. Individuals drawn from about 26 US areas were about 18 to 95 years old. Cohort 3 recovery required two negative PCRs, clearance, or symptom resolution. This TCR came from a woman between 50 and 59 years old who had recovered from COVID-19. The sequenced sample was PBMCs or T cells enriched from blood (not recorded which). The chain has TRBV19 and TRBJ1-6, with no clear D. The chain's CDR3 is CASSIKAGSYNSPLHF. DNA for the CDR3: TGTGCCAGTAGTATCAAGGCGGGCTCCTATAATTCACCCCTCCACTTT.